This TCR beta chain was sequenced for a study of vaccination and CD4 T cells after COVID-19. Across the whole study: Each of the control cultures got a CEFX pool, an HIV-1 Nef pool, or no peptide.

Noted treatment: approximately 9-day PBMC culture with coronavirus spike peptide pools or control peptides (ViraFEST assay). Peptide pools at 8 to 10 ug/ml, together with 7.5 to 10 IU/ml IL-2, were added to cultures of approximately 1.9 million PBMCs per well. Concerning this clonotype: Its matching antigen is unknown.

With V trimmed by 6 bases and J by 4 bases, 5 bases remained unmatched. This CDR3 contains 12 residues. Germline V gene lookup returns CDR1 DFQATT and CDR2 SNEGSKA (reference sequence). The assay that was used to sequence DNA from cultured CD4+ T cells was the Oncomine TCR Beta short-read assay. TCRdb analysed the PCR reads with MiXCR anew, one entry per CDR3 protein. The sample contains about 12,000 distinct CDR3 sequences, approximately 51% of which appear only once. The TCR was taken from a human donor with COVID-19. This sequence joins TRBV20-1 and TRBJ1-2; TRBD1 agrees at 7 bases. The material sequenced was cultured CD4+ T cells from blood, taken after SARS-CoV-2 vaccination. CDR3 protein: CSALTGSYGYTF. The CDR3, as DNA: TGCAGTGCCCTGACAGGGAGCTATGGCTACACCTTC.